This T cell receptor (beta chain) was found in a study of human T cells and chemical hapten exposure. Time point denoted: pre-sensitization, week 0. Treatment indicated: therapeutic diphenylcyclopropenone sensitization with weekly scalp DPC. Researchers extracted total RNA from unfractionated whole blood. Germline CDR1 and CDR2: SEHNR and FQNEAQ (reference sequence). CDR3 size: 13 residues. V gave up 4 bases and J gave up 7 bases, with 13 bases separating them. Original data processing: Samples had a median of around 91,000 TCRs, ranging about 20,000 to 700,000. TCRdb itself ran the RACE reads through MiXCR, one entry per CDR3 protein. The V and J calls and clone size come from TCRdb's table, not from the authors' own analysis. Of some 400,000 distinct CDR3 sequences in the sample, approximately 5% were seen once.

The receptor's source is a woman between 50 and 59 years old with alopecia areata. Some clones in this sample may be carry-over from other donors' samples. The chain combines TRBV7-9 with TRBJ1-1; no reliable D call. The material was whole blood, obtained in connection with sensitization to the hapten diphenylcyclopropenone (DPC). The CDR3 nucleotides read TGTGCCAGCAGCTCGGCCCCCAGATTTGAAGCTTTCTTT. Translating it yields CASSSAPRFEAFF.